A few counts support the clone carrying this TCR beta chain. No antigen is known for it. TCRdb reanalysed the 5' RACE reads using MiXCR and keeps one entry per CDR3 protein. This table has more than 400,000 distinct CDR3 sequences, about 15% appearing once. This record comes from a study of identical twins. Study-wide points: The abundant beta clonotypes from cord blood had fewer insertions, and memory repertoires had none of this.

This CDR3 comprises 15 residues. Germline V CDR1 and CDR2: SGHAT, FQNNGV. V gave up 5 bases and J gave up 3 bases, with 16 bases separating them. The same data also went into a second study, on yellow fever vaccine responses in identical twins.

The chain uses TRBV11-2 and TRBJ2-5, with a possible D match to TRBD1 (6 bases). This TCR was recovered from a woman aged 18 to 35 in good health. The sample consisted of CD4+ T cells sorted from blood. CDR3: CASSPRGGSEETQYF. The CDR3, as DNA: TGTGCCAGCAGCCCTCGAGGGGGAAGTGAAGAGACCCAGTACTTC.